The present T cell receptor beta chain was sequenced within a study of regulatory T cells in long-lasting Graves disease. This clonotype was observed at least ten times. The time point: persistent/refractory GD, antithyroid drugs over 5 years with positive TRAb. The TCR library was made from RNA that had been extracted from PBMCs in TRIzol. Libraries of TCR beta came from iRepertoire HTBI primers plus Arm-PCR of CDR3 regions. TCRdb called the multiplex PCR reads again in MiXCR, with one record for every CDR3 protein. The sample holds approximately 350,000 distinct CDR3 sequences; 23% are singletons and the top ten take about 27%. Sequences were derived from peripheral blood mononuclear cells (PBMCs), sampled when the disease was refractory, from a patient treated with antithyroid drugs. This TCR derives from a woman in her forties with Graves disease.

CDR3 amino acids: CASSEALGQTQYF. The DNA for the CDR3 is TGTGCCAGCAGTGAAGCGCTTGGGCAGACCCAGTACTTC. J is TRBJ2-5 and V is TRBV6-1; unclear D gene. The V end was cut by 0 bases, the J end by 6 bases, with 8 bases between. The CDR3 runs to 13 residues. In germline, CDR1 is MNHNS, CDR2 SASEGT.